The sequence of this TCR beta chain was determined in a study of molecular identifiers for immune sequencing clone quantification. A remark on this clonotype: What it recognizes is unknown. One end of the junction is discordant with germline, which a read error may explain.

The CDR3 runs 13 residues. The germline CDR1 and CDR2 sequences are SGHAT and FQNNGV. TCRdb ran MiXCR on the PCR reads and lists one entry per CDR3 protein. This sample has about 320,000 distinct CDR3 sequences, with 20% to 25% found just once. Study results and caveats: Clones above 20 RNA copies contained over 98% of effector molecules but under 1% of naive ones.

This receptor was identified in a human donor in good health. Some libraries in this study had Jurkat cell RNA spiked in. Sequenced input: naive CD8+ T cells from blood, with Jurkat cell RNA spiked in. Subset in this sample: FACS-sorted CD8+CD4-CCR7+CD45RA+ naive T cells. The chain recombines TRBV11-2 with TRBJ1-1; D remains ambiguous. The CDR3 loop is CASSFGSFPEASF. The CDR3 nucleotides are TGTGCCAGCAGCTTTGGGTCGTTTCCTGAAGCTTCCTTT. Combining the CDR3 with reference TRBV11-2 and TRBJ1-1 gives the whole variable domain EAGVAQSPRYKIIEKRQSVAFWCNPISGHATLYWYQQILGQGPKLLIQFQNNGVVDDSQLPKDRFSAERLKGVDSTLKIQPAKLEDSAVYLCASSFGSFPEASFGQGTRLTVV.